This TCR beta chain emerged from a study of blood T cell repertoires in COVID-19. Study-level background: There were acute and convalescent COVID-19 samples, and they came from the United States, Italy and Spain.

Data came from immunoSEQ multiplex PCR; TCRdb stores just in-frame clones and leaves some out. The table records nearly 50,000 clones, about 90% of them present only once. CDR1 and CDR2 (germline): LNHDA, SQIVND (reference sequence). CDR3 length equals 15 residues. The ends were cut back, 5 bases at V and 0 bases at J, with 11 bases in the middle. The material sequenced was peripheral blood. This TCR derives from a woman of 80 years or more with COVID-19, enrolled during active disease. This chain uses TRBV19 with TRBJ1-5; no clear D. The CDR3 region is CASSSGKVSNQPQHF. Written as DNA, the CDR3 is TGTGCCAGTAGTTCCGGGAAGGTTAGCAATCAGCCCCAGCATTTT. The variable domain in full, completed from reference TRBV19 and TRBJ1-5, reads DGGITQSPKYLFRKEGQNVTLSCEQNLNHDAMYWYRQDPGQGLRLIYYSQIVNDFQKGDIAEGYSVSREKKESFPLTVTSAQKNPTAFYLCASSSGKVSNQPQHFGDGTRLSIL.